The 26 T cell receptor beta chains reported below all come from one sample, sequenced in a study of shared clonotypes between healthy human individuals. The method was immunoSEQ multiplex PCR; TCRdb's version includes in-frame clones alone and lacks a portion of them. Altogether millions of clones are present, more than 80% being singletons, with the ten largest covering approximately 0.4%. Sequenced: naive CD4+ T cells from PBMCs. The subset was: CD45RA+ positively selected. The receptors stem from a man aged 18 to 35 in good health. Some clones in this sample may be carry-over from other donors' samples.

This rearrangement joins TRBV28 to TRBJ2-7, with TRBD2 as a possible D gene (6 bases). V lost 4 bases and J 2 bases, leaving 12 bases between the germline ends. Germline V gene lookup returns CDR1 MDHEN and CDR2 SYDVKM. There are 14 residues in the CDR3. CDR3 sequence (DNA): TGTGCCAGCAGTTCTGGACTACCCGCCTACGAGCAGTACTTC. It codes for CASSSGLPAYEQYF.

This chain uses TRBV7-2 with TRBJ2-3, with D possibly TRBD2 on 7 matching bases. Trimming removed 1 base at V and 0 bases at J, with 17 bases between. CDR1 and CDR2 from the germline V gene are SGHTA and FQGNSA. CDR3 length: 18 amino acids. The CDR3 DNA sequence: TGTGCCAGCAGCTTAGGCCCAGCGGGAACAGGGAGCACAGATACGCAGTATTTT. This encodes CASSLGPAGTGSTDTQYF.

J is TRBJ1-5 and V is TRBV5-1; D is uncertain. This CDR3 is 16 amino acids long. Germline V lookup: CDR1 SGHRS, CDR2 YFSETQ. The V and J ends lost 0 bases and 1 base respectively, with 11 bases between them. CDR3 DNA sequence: TGCGCCAGCAGCTTGGAGGGAGGGTCGAGCAATCAGCCCCAGCATTTT. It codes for CASSLEGGSSNQPQHF.

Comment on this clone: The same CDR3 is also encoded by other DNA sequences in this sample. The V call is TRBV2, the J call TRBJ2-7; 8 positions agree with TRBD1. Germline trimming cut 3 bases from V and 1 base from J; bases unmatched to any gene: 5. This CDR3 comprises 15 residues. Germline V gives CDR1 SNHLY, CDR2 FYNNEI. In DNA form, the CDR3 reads TGTGCCAGCAGTGAGGACAGGGCCTATTCCTACGAGCAGTACTTC. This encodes CASSEDRAYSYEQYF.

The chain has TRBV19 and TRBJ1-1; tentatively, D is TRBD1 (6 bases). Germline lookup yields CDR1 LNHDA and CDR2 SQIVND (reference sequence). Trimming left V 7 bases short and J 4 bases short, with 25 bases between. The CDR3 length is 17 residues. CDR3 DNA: TGTGCCAGTACAAAGGACGGGGGGCCCGGGAGGGTCACTGAAGCTTTCTTT. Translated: CASTKDGGPGRVTEAFF.

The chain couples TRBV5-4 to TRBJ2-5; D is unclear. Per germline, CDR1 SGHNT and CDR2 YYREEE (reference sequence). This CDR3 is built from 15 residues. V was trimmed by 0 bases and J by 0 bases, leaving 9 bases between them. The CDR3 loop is CASSLGPSDQETQYF. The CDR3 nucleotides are TGTGCCAGCAGCTTGGGACCCAGCGACCAAGAGACCCAGTACTTC.

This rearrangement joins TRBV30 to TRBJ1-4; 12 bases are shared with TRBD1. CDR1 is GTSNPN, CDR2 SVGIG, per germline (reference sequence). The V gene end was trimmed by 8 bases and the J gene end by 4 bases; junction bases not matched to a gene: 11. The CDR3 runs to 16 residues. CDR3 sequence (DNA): TGTGCCACGGCGGGACAGGGGGCGCAAAGTAATGAAAAACTGTTTTTT. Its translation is CATAGQGAQSNEKLFF.

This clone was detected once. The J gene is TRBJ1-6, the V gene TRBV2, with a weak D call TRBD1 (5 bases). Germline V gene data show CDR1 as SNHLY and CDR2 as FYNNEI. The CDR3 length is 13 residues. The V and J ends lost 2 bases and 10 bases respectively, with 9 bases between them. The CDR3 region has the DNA TGTGCCAGCAGTGAATCGGGGCGGTCACCCCTCCACTTT. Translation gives CASSESGRSPLHF. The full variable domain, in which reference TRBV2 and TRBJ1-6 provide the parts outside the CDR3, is EPEVTQTPSHQVTQMGQEVILRCVPISNHLYFYWYRQILGQKVEFLVSFYNNEISEKSEIFDDQFSVERPDGSNFTLKIRSTKLEDSAMYFCASSESGRSPLHFGNGTRLTVT.

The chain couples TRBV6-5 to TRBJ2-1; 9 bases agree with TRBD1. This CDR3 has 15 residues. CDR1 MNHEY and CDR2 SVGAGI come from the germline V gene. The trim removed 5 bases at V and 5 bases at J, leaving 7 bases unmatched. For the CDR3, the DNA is TGTGCCAGCAGTGGGACAGGGTTTGGGAACAATGAGCAGTTCTTC. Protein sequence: CASSGTGFGNNEQFF.

In DNA, the CDR3 is TGTGCCAGCAGACGGACAGTTACCTACGAGCAGTACTTC. It yields the protein CASRRTVTYEQYF. The chain carries TRBV6-1 and TRBJ2-7, with a weak D call TRBD1 (6 bases). Germline CDR1 MNHNS, CDR2 SASEGT. V was cut by 6 bases and J by 2 bases, with 11 bases left in between. The CDR3 covers 13 residues.

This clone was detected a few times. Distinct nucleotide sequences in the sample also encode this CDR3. The CDR3 sequence is CASSLADYNEQFF. DNA of the CDR3: TGCGCCAGCAGCTTGGCAGACTACAATGAGCAGTTCTTC. The chain has TRBV5-1 and TRBJ2-1, with no clear D. Germline CDR1 SGHRS, CDR2 YFSETQ. This CDR3 has 13 amino acids. V was pared by 0 bases and J by 3 bases, with 4 bases between.

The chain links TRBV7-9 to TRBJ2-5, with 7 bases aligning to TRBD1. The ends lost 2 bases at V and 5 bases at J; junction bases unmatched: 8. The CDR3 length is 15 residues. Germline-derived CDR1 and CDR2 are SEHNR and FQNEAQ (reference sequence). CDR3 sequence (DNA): TGTGCCAGCAGCTTAACGGCAGGGGGAAGCGAGACCCAGTACTTC. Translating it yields CASSLTAGGSETQYF.

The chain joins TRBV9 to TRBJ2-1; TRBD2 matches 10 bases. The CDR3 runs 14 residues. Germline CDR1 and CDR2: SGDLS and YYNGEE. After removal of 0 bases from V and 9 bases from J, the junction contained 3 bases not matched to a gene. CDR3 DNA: TGTGCCAGCAGCGTAGATACTAGCGGGATTGAGCAGTTCTTC. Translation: CASSVDTSGIEQFF. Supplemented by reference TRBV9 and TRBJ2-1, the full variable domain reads DSGVTQTPKHLITATGQRVTLRCSPRSGDLSVYWYQQSLDQGLQFLIQYYNGEERAKGNILERFSAQQFPDLHSELNLSSLELGDSALYFCASSVDTSGIEQFFGPGTRLTVL.

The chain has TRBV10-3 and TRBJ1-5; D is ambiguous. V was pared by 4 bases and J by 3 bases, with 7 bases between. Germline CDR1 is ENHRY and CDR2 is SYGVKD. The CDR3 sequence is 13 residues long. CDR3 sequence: CAISGEHNQPQHF. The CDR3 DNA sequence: TGTGCCATCAGTGGAGAACACAATCAGCCCCAGCATTTT.

The CDR3 sequence: CASSWVNTEAFF. The CDR3 coding sequence is TGTGCCAGCAGCTGGGTGAACACTGAAGCTTTCTTT. This chain links TRBV5-6 with TRBJ1-1; the D is unclear. CDR1 and CDR2 (germline): SGHDT, YYEEEE. The CDR3 spans 12 residues. Trimming removed 3 bases at V and 0 bases at J, with 3 bases between.

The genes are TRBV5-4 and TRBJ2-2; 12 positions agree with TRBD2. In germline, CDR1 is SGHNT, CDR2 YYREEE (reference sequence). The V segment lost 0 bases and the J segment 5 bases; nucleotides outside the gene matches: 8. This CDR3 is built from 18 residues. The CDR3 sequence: CASSLALGLAGFTGELFF. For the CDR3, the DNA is TGTGCCAGCAGCTTGGCTCTCGGACTAGCGGGATTTACCGGGGAGCTGTTTTTT.

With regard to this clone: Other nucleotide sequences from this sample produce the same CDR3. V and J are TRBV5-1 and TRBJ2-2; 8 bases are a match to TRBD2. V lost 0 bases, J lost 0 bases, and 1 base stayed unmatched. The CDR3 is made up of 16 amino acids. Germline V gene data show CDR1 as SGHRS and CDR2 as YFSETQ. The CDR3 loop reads CASSLGAGANTGELFF. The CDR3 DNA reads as TGCGCCAGCAGCTTGGGAGCGGGGGCGAACACCGGGGAGCTGTTTTTT.

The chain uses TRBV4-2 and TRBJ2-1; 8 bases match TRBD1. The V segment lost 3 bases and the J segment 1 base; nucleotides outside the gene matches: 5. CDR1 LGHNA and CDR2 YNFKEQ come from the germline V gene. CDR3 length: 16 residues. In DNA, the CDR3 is TGTGCCAGCAGCCACTACGGGACAGGTTCCTACAATGAGCAGTTCTTC. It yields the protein CASSHYGTGSYNEQFF.

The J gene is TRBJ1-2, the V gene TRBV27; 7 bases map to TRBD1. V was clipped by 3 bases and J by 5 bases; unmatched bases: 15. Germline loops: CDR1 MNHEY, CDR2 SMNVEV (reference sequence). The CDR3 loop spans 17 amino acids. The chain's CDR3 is CASSFLLPTGPPYGYTF. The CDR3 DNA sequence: TGTGCCAGCAGTTTCCTTCTCCCGACAGGGCCTCCATATGGCTACACCTTC.

CDR3 sequence reads: CASSPTSAWGEQYF. The CDR3 DNA is TGTGCCAGCAGCCCGACTAGCGCCTGGGGAGAGCAGTACTTC. The rearrangement uses TRBV9 and TRBJ2-7; 8 positions agree with TRBD2. CDR3 length: 14 residues. Germline lookup yields CDR1 SGDLS and CDR2 YYNGEE. Trimming at V came to 4 bases and at J to 7 bases, leaving 10 bases not matched to a gene.

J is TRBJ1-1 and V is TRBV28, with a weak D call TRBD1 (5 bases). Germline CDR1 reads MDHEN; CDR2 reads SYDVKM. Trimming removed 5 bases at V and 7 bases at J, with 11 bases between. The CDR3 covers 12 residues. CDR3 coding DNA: TGTGCCAGCAGTCAGGACACCAATGAAGCTTTCTTT. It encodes CASSQDTNEAFF.

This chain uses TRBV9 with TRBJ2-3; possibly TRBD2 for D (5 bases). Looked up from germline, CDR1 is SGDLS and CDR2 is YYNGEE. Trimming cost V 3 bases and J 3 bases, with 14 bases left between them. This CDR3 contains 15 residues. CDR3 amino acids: CASSGRGVWTDTQYF. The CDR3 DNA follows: TGTGCCAGCAGCGGACGGGGAGTATGGACAGATACGCAGTATTTT.

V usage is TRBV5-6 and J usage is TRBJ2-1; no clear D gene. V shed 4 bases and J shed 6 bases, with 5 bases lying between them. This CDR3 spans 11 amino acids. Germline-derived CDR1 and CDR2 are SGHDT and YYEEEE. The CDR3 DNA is TGTGCCAGCAGCAATGCCAATGAGCAGTTCTTC. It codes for CASSNANEQFF.

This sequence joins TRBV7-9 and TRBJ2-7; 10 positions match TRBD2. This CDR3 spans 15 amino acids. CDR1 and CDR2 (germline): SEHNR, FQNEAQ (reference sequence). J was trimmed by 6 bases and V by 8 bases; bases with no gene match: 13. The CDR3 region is CASGQGGLAGVEQYF. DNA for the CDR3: TGTGCCAGCGGTCAGGGAGGGCTAGCGGGAGTCGAGCAGTACTTC.

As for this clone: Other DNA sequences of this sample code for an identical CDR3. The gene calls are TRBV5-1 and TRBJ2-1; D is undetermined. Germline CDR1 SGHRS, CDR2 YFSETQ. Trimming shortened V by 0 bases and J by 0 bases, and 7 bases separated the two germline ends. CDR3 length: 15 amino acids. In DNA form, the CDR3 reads TGCGCCAGCAGCTTGGGTGGGGTCTCCTACAATGAGCAGTTCTTC. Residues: CASSLGGVSYNEQFF. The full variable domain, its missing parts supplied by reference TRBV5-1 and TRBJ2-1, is KAGVTQTPRYLIKTRGQQVTLSCSPISGHRSVSWYQQTPGQGLQFLFEYFSETQRNKGNFPGRFSGRQFSNSRSEMNVSTLELGDSALYLCASSLGGVSYNEQFFGPGTRLTVL.

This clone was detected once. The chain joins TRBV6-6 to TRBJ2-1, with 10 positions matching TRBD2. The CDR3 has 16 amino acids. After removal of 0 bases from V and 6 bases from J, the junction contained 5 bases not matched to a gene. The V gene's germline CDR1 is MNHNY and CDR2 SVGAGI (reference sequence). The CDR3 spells CASSYSLAGGPNEQFF. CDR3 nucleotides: TGTGCCAGCAGTTACTCCTTAGCGGGAGGCCCCAATGAGCAGTTCTTC.